This T cell receptor (beta chain) was retrieved from a study of cytomegalovirus exposure and HLA in healthy donors. Overall study results and limits: A classifier reportedly called cytomegalovirus status with high sensitivity and specificity. Researchers reported that a few CMV-associated chains were confirmed in vitro as CMV antigen-specific.

On this clone itself: Its antigen is still unknown.

Primers included in the PCR were 60 Vbeta and 13 Jbeta primers. Original processing notes: Roughly 10 million shared chains were among some 75 million unique TCR beta chains counted in a later analysis. Assay used: immunoSEQ multiplex PCR; TCRdb lists only in-frame clones, some missing. V and J calls plus clone size are reproduced from that table; the DNA served to infer D and trimming. The sample carries some 140,000 clones, roughly 80% recorded once. The sequenced material came from PBMCs. The source is a woman in her fifties or sixties in good health and CMV-seropositive.

The CDR3 loop is CASSLAGTATNTEAFF. DNA of the CDR3: TGCGCCAGCAGCTTGGCCGGGACAGCAACGAACACTGAAGCTTTCTTT. V gene TRBV5-1 combines with J gene TRBJ1-1; 7 nucleotides align to TRBD1. V was clipped by 0 bases and J by 1 base; unmatched bases: 6. The CDR3 is made up of 16 amino acids. CDR1 and CDR2 from the germline V gene are SGHRS and YFSETQ.